This T cell receptor beta chain emerged from a study of TIL therapy for anti-PD-1-resistant metastatic lung cancer. At the level of the study: Four tumors were EGFR-mutant and two were ALK-rearranged.

The libraries were made with immunoSEQ v3. Sequencing depth was 1.5 million to 2 million read pairs for survey level, about 5-6 million for deep. Clones were sequenced by immunoSEQ multiplex PCR, and TCRdb holds only the in-frame ones, with some missing. The data hold about 59,000 clones, with less than 85% observed a single time. Time point indicated: pre-treatment sample, taken before nivolumab and TIL therapy. Findings and limits, study-wide: TIL clonotype persistence in blood showed no apparent association with response.

About this clone: The antigen is not known.

The germline V gene encodes CDR1 SGDLS and CDR2 YYNGEE. With 3 bases clipped from V and 6 bases from J, the junction kept 3 bases outside the gene matches. The CDR3 consists of 14 residues. The sequence derives from a person between 25 and 79 years old with non-small cell lung cancer. The rearrangement joins TRBV9 to TRBJ2-1; 10 bases are shared with TRBD2. The source was blood, collected at baseline. CDR3 region: CASSEGLAFNEQFF. DNA for the CDR3: TGTGCCAGCAGCGAGGGACTAGCGTTCAATGAGCAGTTCTTC.